These T cell receptor beta chains were read from a single sample in a study of monozygotic twins with inflammatory bowel disease. TCRdb re-called the 5' RACE reads; one entry per CDR3 protein, DNA not given. This table holds over 110,000 distinct CDR3 sequences. The sequencing input was blood. These receptors were collected from a human donor with ulcerative colitis or Crohn's disease, or a healthy co-twin of an affected twin (not recorded which). Each CDR3 is given with its conserved first and last residue.

>TRBV5-1|TRBJ2-3
CASSHGTSTDTQYF
>TRBV19|TRBJ1-5
CASSIDRRAQGFYQPQHF
>TRBV6-2/TRBV6-3|TRBJ2-5
CASSYPLSDRIQETQYF
>TRBV6-5|TRBJ1-6
CASSYSGSYSYNSPLHF
>TRBV28|TRBJ2-7
CASSLRRPVVYEQYF
>TRBV12-3/TRBV12-4|TRBJ2-7
CASSLGQGYYEQHF
>TRBV20-1|TRBJ1-3
CSARDIRAGQLSSGNTIYF
>TRBV5-1|TRBJ1-6
CASSWDTQSSYNSPLHF
>TRBV6-1|TRBJ1-1
CASSGDGLYKYHTEAFF
>TRBV12-3/TRBV12-4|TRBJ2-7
CASSLGTVMYF
>TRBV10-2|TRBJ2-3
CASSRSLDTQYF
>TRBV7-9|TRBJ2-5
CASSPLAGPQETQYF
>TRBV6-4|TRBJ2-3
CASSDDAGGPDTQYF
>TRBV5-1|TRBJ1-2
CASSPDGRQGGYTF
>TRBV19|TRBJ1-5
CASTPIPQLGNQPQHF
>TRBV28|TRBJ1-6
CASSPTGTGYNSPLHF
>TRBV9|TRBJ1-3
CASSVGGTAGNTIYF
>TRBV18|TRBJ2-7
CASSRGGLGSYEQYF
>TRBV7-2|TRBJ2-7
CASNKGLGEQYF
>TRBV4-1|TRBJ1-1
CASRRQGRETEAFF
>TRBV7-3|TRBJ2-2
CASSLWDTGELFF
>TRBV7-2|TRBJ2-1
CASSLTPGYNEQFF
>TRBV4-1|TRBJ2-3
CASSQFVVTDTQYF
>TRBV7-2|TRBJ2-7
CASSSSGTGFSYEQYF
>TRBV5-1|TRBJ2-1
CASSLGINNEQFF
>TRBV12-3/TRBV12-4|TRBJ1-5
CASSLLGASQPQHF
>TRBV11-1|TRBJ2-3
CASSAGLAGGLGSPADTQYF
>TRBV18|TRBJ2-7
CASSPPEGLGEQYF
>TRBV7-2|TRBJ2-4
CASSFAGAENIQYF
>TRBV7-2|TRBJ2-5
CASSFRAETQYF
>TRBV20-1|TRBJ1-4
CSAEGRVEEKLFF
>TRBV29-1|TRBJ1-2
CSVDRTQLSYGYTF
>TRBV6-5|TRBJ2-3
CASSNPTDTQYF
>TRBV5-8|TRBJ2-1
CASSHRQGYNEQFF
>TRBV20-1|TRBJ1-1
CSARDRLNTEAFF
>TRBV5-1|TRBJ1-2
CASSLWANYGYTF
>TRBV18|TRBJ1-6
CASSKDRKNSPLHF
>TRBV11-2|TRBJ2-1
CASTNGDEQFF
>TRBV5-4|TRBJ2-5
CASSLAYRDYQETQYF
>TRBV7-2|TRBJ2-2
CASNRLGQGGAGELFF
>TRBV5-6|TRBJ2-3
CASSLASGAYTDTQYF
>TRBV4-3|TRBJ2-7
CASSQESRISYEQYF